What follows are 22 T cell receptor beta chains derived from one specimen sequenced in a study of shared clonotypes between healthy human individuals. Repertoires were generated with immunoSEQ multiplex PCR, while TCRdb's copy carries only in-frame clones and drops some. The sample carries approximately 2.5 million clones, 85% to 95% recorded once. Sequencing was performed on naive CD4+ T cells sorted from blood. Stated subset: CD45RA+ positively selected. The source of these receptors is a man between 18 and 29 years old in good health.

J is TRBJ2-7 and V is TRBV5-1, with D possibly being TRBD1 or TRBD2 (6 bases each). Germline CDR1 SGHRS, CDR2 YFSETQ. The ends were cut back, 1 base at V and 3 bases at J, with 14 bases in the middle. This CDR3 is 15 amino acids long. The CDR3 sequence: CASSLKQGGDYEQYF. The DNA for the CDR3 is TGCGCCAGCAGCTTGAAACAGGGAGGAGACTACGAGCAGTACTTC.

The chain has TRBV14 and TRBJ1-6; D gene ambiguous. This CDR3 has 13 amino acids. Trimming pared 3 bases from V and 8 bases from J, leaving 8 bases between. CDR1 is SGHDN and CDR2 is FVKESK in the germline V gene. Written as DNA, the CDR3 is TGTGCCAGCAGCCACTCGGACCATTCACCCCTCCACTTT. This encodes CASSHSDHSPLHF.

V usage is TRBV29-1 and J usage is TRBJ2-2; D gene unclear. V was clipped by 3 bases and J by 1 base, with 9 bases between them. The CDR3 spans 14 residues. Germline CDR1 SQVTM, CDR2 ANQGSEA. The CDR3: CSVDGVENTGELFF. For the CDR3, the DNA is TGCAGCGTTGACGGAGTGGAGAACACCGGGGAGCTGTTTTTT.

This clone was found once. The genes are TRBV28 and TRBJ1-4; 8 nucleotides line up with TRBD1. The CDR3 runs to 15 residues. Germline CDR1 reads MDHEN; CDR2 reads SYDVKM. V shed 1 base, J shed 4 bases, and the junction held 2 bases outside the gene matches. CDR3 sequence reads: CASSLLDRDNEKLFF. The CDR3 region has the DNA TGTGCCAGCAGTTTATTGGACAGGGATAATGAAAAACTGTTTTTT.

The gene calls are TRBV7-8 and TRBJ1-1; 7 bases are shared with TRBD1. The CDR3 spans 14 residues. Germline CDR1 and CDR2: SGHVS and FQNEAQ. Germline trimming cut 3 bases from V and 3 bases from J; bases unmatched to any gene: 4. CDR3 region: CASSLTGRDTEAFF. The CDR3, as DNA: TGTGCCAGCAGCTTGACAGGGCGGGACACTGAAGCTTTCTTT.

This chain links TRBV11-3 with TRBJ2-5, with D hard to call. Trimming stripped 5 bases from V and 5 bases from J, with 9 bases between. Germline V gene data show CDR1 as SGHNT and CDR2 as YENEEA. CDR3 size: 12 residues. The CDR3 DNA sequence: TGTGCCAGCAGCCAATCGTCGGAGACCCAGTACTTC. Encoded protein: CASSQSSETQYF.

The chain uses TRBV6-1 and TRBJ1-3; 9 positions agree with TRBD1. Trimming took 3 bases from V and 1 from J; bases not matched to a gene: 7. CDR3 size: 17 residues. Germline CDR1 is MNHNS and CDR2 is SASEGT. CDR3 in amino acids: CASSDRYGTGSGNTIYF. The CDR3 DNA sequence: TGTGCCAGCAGTGACAGATACGGGACAGGGTCTGGAAACACCATATATTTT.

This sequence joins TRBV19 and TRBJ2-1; tentative D call: TRBD2 (7 bases). Trimming took 3 bases from V and 3 from J, leaving 12 bases between them. The CDR3 is made up of 15 amino acids. Germline V gene data show CDR1 as LNHDA and CDR2 as SQIVND (reference sequence). CDR3 bases: TGTGCCAGTAGTATGGGGGGGCTACTCTACAATGAGCAGTTCTTC. It yields the protein CASSMGGLLYNEQFF. Complete variable domain (other parts from reference TRBV19 and TRBJ2-1): DGGITQSPKYLFRKEGQNVTLSCEQNLNHDAMYWYRQDPGQGLRLIYYSQIVNDFQKGDIAEGYSVSREKKESFPLTVTSAQKNPTAFYLCASSMGGLLYNEQFFGPGTRLTVL.

This CDR3 is CASSLGTSLSYEQYF. Here the CDR3 DNA reads TGTGCCAGCAGTTTGGGCACGTCCCTTTCCTACGAGCAGTACTTC. J is TRBJ2-7 and V is TRBV28; D is undetermined. The V gene lost 3 bases and the J gene lost 1 base, with 13 bases spanning the gap. The CDR3 is made up of 15 amino acids. Germline assignment: CDR1 MDHEN and CDR2 SYDVKM.

The chain carries TRBV25-1 and TRBJ2-1, with unresolved D. The CDR3 runs to 15 residues. V lost 2 bases and J lost 0, with 8 bases in between. Germline values: CDR1 MGHDK, CDR2 SYGVNS. The CDR3 DNA follows: TGTGCCAGCAGTGAACCCGATAGCTCCTACAATGAGCAGTTCTTC. Residues: CASSEPDSSYNEQFF. The whole variable domain, remainder taken from reference TRBV25-1 and TRBJ2-1, is EADIYQTPRYLVIGTGKKITLECSQTMGHDKMYWYQQDPGMELHLIHYSYGVNSTEKGDLSSESTVSRIRTEHFPLTLESARPSHTSQYLCASSEPDSSYNEQFFGPGTRLTVL.

The rearrangement links TRBV28 to TRBJ2-5; D possibly corresponds to TRBD2 (7 bases). The J call may be mistaken, given a closer DNA end match to TRBJ2-7. The CDR3 runs to 14 residues. CDR1 is MDHEN and CDR2 is SYDVKM in the germline V gene. The CDR3 sequence is CATAGGGGFYEQYF. In DNA, the CDR3 is TGTGCCACCGCAGGAGGGGGGGGATTCTACGAGCAGTACTTC.

The V and J genes are TRBV10-3 and TRBJ2-7, with 7 bases matching TRBD1. Germline-derived CDR1 and CDR2 are ENHRY and SYGVKD. Trimming took 3 bases from V and 6 from J; bases not matched to a gene: 14. The CDR3 extends over 16 amino acids. CDR3 sequence: CAISDPARTGPSEQYF. For the CDR3, the DNA is TGTGCCATCAGTGACCCCGCTCGGACAGGACCGTCCGAGCAGTACTTC.

This clone was detected once. The chain combines TRBV7-8 with TRBJ1-6; TRBD1 aligns across 12 bases. The CDR3 contains 17 residues. V lost 0 bases and J lost 9; bases outside the gene matches: 6. Per the germline V gene, CDR1 is SGHVS and CDR2 is FQNEAQ. CDR3 sequence reads: CASSLAPGQGATSPLHF. For the CDR3, the DNA is TGTGCCAGCAGCTTAGCCCCGGGACAGGGGGCAACTTCACCCCTCCACTTT.

The chain uses TRBV6-1 and TRBJ1-4; TRBD1 is a possible D gene (5 bases). V lost 5 bases and J 7 bases, leaving 8 bases between the germline ends. The CDR3 loop spans 12 amino acids. The germline V gene has CDR1 MNHNS and CDR2 SASEGT. CDR3 in amino acids: CASSIQGEKLFF. In nucleotides, the CDR3 is TGTGCCAGCAGTATCCAGGGTGAAAAACTGTTTTTT.

This clone has just one count. Other DNA sequences in the sample encode the same CDR3. The chain carries TRBV5-1 and TRBJ1-5; 8 nucleotides agree with TRBD1. Germline CDR1 is SGHRS and CDR2 is YFSETQ. The CDR3 sequence is 14 residues long. Trimming at V came to 4 bases and at J to 4 bases, leaving 4 bases not matched to a gene. CDR3 bases: TGCGCCAGCAGCCCAGGACAGGGAAATCAGCCCCAGCATTTT. It specifies CASSPGQGNQPQHF. Variable domain in full (rest from reference TRBV5-1 and TRBJ1-5): KAGVTQTPRYLIKTRGQQVTLSCSPISGHRSVSWYQQTPGQGLQFLFEYFSETQRNKGNFPGRFSGRQFSNSRSEMNVSTLELGDSALYLCASSPGQGNQPQHFGDGTRLSIL.

This clone was seen once. V usage is TRBV6-5 and J usage is TRBJ1-6, with D unresolved. The germline V gene encodes CDR1 MNHEY and CDR2 SVGAGI. Deletions cut 5 bases from V and 9 bases from J, with 14 bases between. The CDR3 runs to 14 residues. The CDR3 is CASSQTYGGSPLHF. In DNA form, the CDR3 reads TGTGCCAGCAGTCAGACCTACGGAGGTTCACCCCTCCACTTT.

As regards this clone: Additional DNA sequences in this sample encode the identical CDR3. The rearrangement links TRBV5-1 to TRBJ2-3; 10 bases match TRBD2. From germline, CDR1 is SGHRS and CDR2 YFSETQ. The length of the CDR3 is 15 residues. The ends lost 2 bases at V and 0 bases at J; junction bases unmatched: 0. The CDR3 protein is CASSLAGGSTDTQYF. In nucleotides, the CDR3 is TGCGCCAGCAGCTTAGCGGGAGGGAGCACAGATACGCAGTATTTT.

The chain carries TRBV6-5 and TRBJ1-4, with a tentative D call TRBD1 (5 bases). CDR3 length equals 15 residues. Germline loops: CDR1 MNHEY, CDR2 SVGAGI. Trimming removed 6 bases from V and 6 bases from J, with 17 bases in between. Here the CDR3 DNA reads TGTGCCAGCAGCGGGGAACGGGGCCGGGATGAAAAACTGTTTTTT. Amino acids: CASSGERGRDEKLFF.

The V and J genes are TRBV11-2 and TRBJ2-1; 8 nucleotides line up with TRBD2. V shed 1 base and J 3 bases; nucleotides not matched to a gene: 5. Looked up from germline, CDR1 is SGHAT and CDR2 is FQNNGV. The CDR3 is 16 residues long. CDR3 in DNA: TGTGCCAGCAGCTTAGGACCTAGCGGGCTCTACAATGAGCAGTTCTTC. Its protein product is CASSLGPSGLYNEQFF. Supplemented by reference TRBV11-2 and TRBJ2-1, the full variable domain reads EAGVAQSPRYKIIEKRQSVAFWCNPISGHATLYWYQQILGQGPKLLIQFQNNGVVDDSQLPKDRFSAERLKGVDSTLKIQPAKLEDSAVYLCASSLGPSGLYNEQFFGPGTRLTVL.

In the case of this clone: The same CDR3 is also encoded by other DNA sequences in this sample. J is TRBJ2-7 and V is TRBV6-5; perhaps TRBD2 as D (5 bases). The V and J ends lost 0 bases and 7 bases respectively, with 7 bases between them. The CDR3 has 12 residues. CDR1 and CDR2 from the germline V gene are MNHEY and SVGAGI. CDR3 region: CASSYSTGEQYF. As DNA, the CDR3 is TGTGCCAGCAGTTACTCCACGGGGGAGCAGTACTTC.

The V call is TRBV30, the J call TRBJ1-1; TRBD1 agrees at 9 bases. Germline loops: CDR1 GTSNPN, CDR2 SVGIG (reference sequence). J was trimmed by 4 bases and V by 3 bases; bases with no gene match: 9. CDR3 length equals 15 residues. CDR3 nucleotides: TGTGCCTGGAGCCGATCGGGACAGGGAGGCACTGAAGCTTTCTTT. This encodes CAWSRSGQGGTEAFF.

The rearrangement uses TRBV7-2 and TRBJ2-5; 7 bases map to TRBD2. CDR1 and CDR2 (germline): SGHTA, FQGNSA. J lost 5 bases, V lost 4 bases, and 10 bases had no gene match. The CDR3 consists of 15 residues. The CDR3 is CASSSWTSVSETQYF. DNA for the CDR3: TGTGCCAGCAGCTCCTGGACTAGTGTTTCGGAGACCCAGTACTTC.